This entry lists 27 T cell receptor beta chains sequenced from one sample in a study of blood T cell repertoires in COVID-19. Produced via immunoSEQ multiplex PCR; TCRdb's table is partial and in-frame only. The sample includes 70,000 or so clones, 75% to 85% of them seen just once. The sequenced material came from peripheral blood. The receptors derive from a human donor in a cohort sampled during active COVID-19.

This clone occurred many times. This chain connects TRBV11-2 to TRBJ1-5; D remains ambiguous. The germline V gene has CDR1 SGHAT and CDR2 FQNNGV. Trimming shortened V by 2 bases and J by 4 bases, and 12 bases separated the two germline ends. The CDR3 loop spans 15 amino acids. The CDR3 DNA reads as TGTGCCAGCAGCTTAACCGACGGAGGTAATCAGCCCCAGCATTTT. Residues: CASSLTDGGNQPQHF.

V usage is TRBV5-1 and J usage is TRBJ2-7; 9 positions match TRBD1. The V gene end was trimmed by 1 base and the J gene end by 5 bases; junction bases not matched to a gene: 7. The CDR3 spans 15 residues. Germline V gene lookup returns CDR1 SGHRS and CDR2 YFSETQ. Here the CDR3 reads CASSLSGQGFHEQYF. Written as DNA, the CDR3 is TGCGCCAGCAGCTTGTCCGGACAGGGGTTTCACGAGCAGTACTTC. The full variable domain, rest sourced from reference TRBV5-1 and TRBJ2-7, is KAGVTQTPRYLIKTRGQQVTLSCSPISGHRSVSWYQQTPGQGLQFLFEYFSETQRNKGNFPGRFSGRQFSNSRSEMNVSTLELGDSALYLCASSLSGQGFHEQYFGPGTRLTVT.

The chain carries TRBV5-6 and TRBJ2-5; TRBD1 matches 7 bases. Germline V gene data show CDR1 as SGHDT and CDR2 as YYEEEE. V lost 4 bases and J lost 0; bases outside the gene matches: 9. The CDR3 covers 16 residues. The CDR3, as DNA: TGTGCCAGCAGCCGCATCCGGGACAGCAACCAAGAGACCCAGTACTTC. Encoded protein: CASSRIRDSNQETQYF.

CDR3 sequence: CASSGRTGDSSYNSPLHF. The CDR3 nucleotides read TGCGCCAGCAGCGGACGGACAGGGGATAGCTCCTATAATTCACCCCTCCACTTT. The V gene is TRBV5-1, the J gene TRBJ1-6, with 9 nucleotides matching TRBD1. Unmatched junction bases numbered 8, after V lost 4 bases and J lost 0 bases. Germline V lookup: CDR1 SGHRS, CDR2 YFSETQ. This CDR3 has 18 amino acids.

This clone was observed a few times. The chain employs TRBV15 and TRBJ2-7; maybe TRBD2 (6 bases). V was pared by 0 bases and J by 6 bases, with 12 bases between. CDR3 length: 14 amino acids. In germline, CDR1 is LNHNV, CDR2 YYDKDF (reference sequence). Here the CDR3 reads CATSRDKEGSEQYF. CDR3 sequence (DNA): TGTGCCACCAGCAGAGATAAGGAGGGCTCCGAGCAGTACTTC.

The V and J genes are TRBV27 and TRBJ2-2; 12 nucleotides align to TRBD2. This CDR3 comprises 15 residues. With V trimmed by 4 bases and J by 4 bases, 1 base remained unmatched. The germline V gene encodes CDR1 MNHEY and CDR2 SMNVEV (reference sequence). CDR3 bases: TGTGCCAGCAGTTCTAGCGGGGGGGTCACCGGGGAGCTGTTTTTT. Amino acids: CASSSSGGVTGELFF.

The chain uses TRBV7-9 and TRBJ2-3; 7 bases align to TRBD1. J lost 0 bases, V lost 2 bases, and 5 bases had no gene match. CDR3 length equals 16 residues. The V gene's germline CDR1 is SEHNR and CDR2 FQNEAQ (reference sequence). CDR3 in DNA: TGTGCCAGCAGCTTAATAGGGGGCCCTAGCACAGATACGCAGTATTTT. Encoded protein: CASSLIGGPSTDTQYF.

J is TRBJ1-3 and V is TRBV15, with a possible D match to TRBD1 (5 bases). The CDR3 is 15 amino acids. Germline values: CDR1 LNHNV, CDR2 YYDKDF (reference sequence). V shed 0 bases and J shed 4 bases, with 10 bases lying between them. CDR3 sequence reads: CATSRDKGVGNTIYF. The CDR3 coding sequence is TGTGCCACCAGCAGAGATAAAGGGGTCGGAAACACCATATATTTT.

The V and J genes are TRBV10-3 and TRBJ2-2; no clear D. The CDR3 covers 14 residues. V lost 4 bases, J lost 1 base, and 7 bases lay in between. Germline V gene sequence: CDR1 ENHRY, CDR2 SYGVKD. The CDR3 coding sequence is TGTGCCATCAGTGCACTCCAGAACACCGGGGAGCTGTTTTTT. It yields the protein CAISALQNTGELFF.

V gene TRBV20-1 combines with J gene TRBJ1-1; the D is unclear. Trimming removed 3 bases from V and 5 bases from J, with 7 bases in between. This CDR3 contains 11 residues. Germline V gene lookup returns CDR1 DFQATT and CDR2 SNEGSKA (reference sequence). CDR3 protein: CSARGRTEAFF. The CDR3 nucleotides read TGCAGTGCTAGGGGCCGGACTGAAGCTTTCTTT.

This sequence joins TRBV5-1 and TRBJ2-6; D gene uncertain. The CDR3 length is 16 residues. Germline CDR1 is SGHRS and CDR2 is YFSETQ. Deletions cut 4 bases from V and 0 bases from J, with 11 bases between. The CDR3 DNA sequence: TGCGCCAGCAGCGTCCCCCGTAGCTCTGGGGCCAACGTCCTGACTTTC. The encoded protein is CASSVPRSSGANVLTF.

This clone was observed a few times. The V and J genes are TRBV4-2 and TRBJ2-7, with 7 bases identical to TRBD2. The germline gives CDR1 LGHNA, CDR2 YNFKEQ. V was clipped by 5 bases and J by 0 bases; unmatched bases: 10. The CDR3 length is 16 residues. The CDR3 coding sequence is TGTGCCAGCAGCTCCCACCTGGGGGGGGGCTCCTACGAGCAGTACTTC. Protein: CASSSHLGGGSYEQYF.

The chain couples TRBV10-2 to TRBJ1-3, with a tentative D call TRBD1 (6 bases). The CDR3 has 16 amino acids. V was pared by 6 bases and J by 0 bases, with 15 bases between. The germline V gene has CDR1 WSHSY and CDR2 SAAADI. CDR3 in amino acids: CASRGGGAVSGNTIYF. The CDR3 bases are TGCGCCAGCAGAGGGGGTGGGGCCGTCTCTGGAAACACCATATATTTT.

The chain links TRBV27 to TRBJ2-7, with a weak D call TRBD2 (5 bases). V lost 2 bases and J 1 base, leaving 6 bases between the germline ends. This CDR3 has 13 residues. Germline CDR1 is MNHEY and CDR2 is SMNVEV (reference sequence). The CDR3 sequence: CASSLDYSYEQYF. In DNA, the CDR3 is TGTGCCAGCAGTTTAGACTATTCCTACGAGCAGTACTTC.

This sequence joins TRBV6-5 and TRBJ2-2; 9 bases map to TRBD1. Losses at the gene ends were 7 bases for V and 3 bases for J; bases not matched to a gene: 3. Germline V gives CDR1 MNHEY, CDR2 SVGAGI. The CDR3 length is 14 residues. The CDR3 DNA follows: TGTGCCAGCACTAGGACAGGGGACACCGGGGAGCTGTTTTTT. This sequence encodes CASTRTGDTGELFF.

The chain joins TRBV28 to TRBJ2-1; 9 bases agree with TRBD2. The V gene end was trimmed by 4 bases and the J gene end by 0 bases; junction bases not matched to a gene: 4. CDR1 and CDR2 (germline): MDHEN, SYDVKM. There are 16 residues in the CDR3. The CDR3 bases are TGTGCCAGCAGTTCCTATAGCGGGAGCTCCTACAATGAGCAGTTCTTC. The encoded protein is CASSSYSGSSYNEQFF.

The V and J genes are TRBV5-4 and TRBJ2-2; the match to TRBD2 covers 10 bases. The CDR3 spans 18 residues. The germline CDR1 and CDR2 sequences are SGHNT and YYREEE (reference sequence). Trimming at V came to 4 bases and at J to 0 bases, leaving 9 bases not matched to a gene. The CDR3 region has the DNA TGTGCCAGCAGCGGGGGGAGCGGGAGGGGAGCGAACACCGGGGAGCTGTTTTTT. Protein: CASSGGSGRGANTGELFF.

On this clone: A junction end diverges from the germline sequence, so it may reflect a read error. The same CDR3 arises from other DNA sequences in this sample as well. The chain recombines TRBV7-7 with TRBJ2-3, with 13 positions matching TRBD2. The CDR3 has 15 residues. Germline V gene sequence: CDR1 SSHAT, CDR2 FNYEAQ (reference sequence). CDR3 DNA sequence: TGTGCTAGCAGCCCGACTAGCGGGGGGACAGATACGCAGTATTTT. Translating it yields CASSPTSGGTDTQYF.

This chain connects TRBV21-1 to TRBJ2-3; TRBD2, as called in the table, went unchecked against the DNA. TRBV21-1 is termed a pseudogene. The CDR3 spans 21 residues. CDR3 residues: CASSKSWTSGSGLSSTDTQYF. DNA for the CDR3: TGTGCCAGCAGCAAATCTTGGACTAGCGGGAGCGGGTTGTCTAGCACAGATACGCAGTATTTT.

The rearrangement joins TRBV29-1 to TRBJ2-2; D gene ambiguous. The CDR3 has 11 amino acids. CDR1 SQVTM and CDR2 ANQGSEA come from the germline V gene. Trimming removed 5 bases at V and 5 bases at J, with 6 bases between. The CDR3 spells CSVRATGELFF. The CDR3 nucleotides are TGCAGCGTTCGAGCGACCGGGGAGCTGTTTTTT.

The V and J genes are TRBV6-4 and TRBJ2-3; D may be TRBD2 (7 bases). V lost 5 bases and J lost 4, with 13 bases in between. CDR3 length: 14 amino acids. Per the germline V gene, CDR1 is MRHNA and CDR2 is SNTAGT. The CDR3 sequence: CASSPEGGADTQYF. The CDR3, as DNA: TGTGCCAGCAGTCCCGAAGGGGGGGCAGATACGCAGTATTTT.

The chain employs TRBV5-4 and TRBJ1-1; 9 nucleotides match TRBD1. The CDR3 is 15 residues long. Germline V CDR1 and CDR2: SGHNT, YYREEE (reference sequence). The ends lost 1 base at V and 11 bases at J; junction bases unmatched: 12. Here the CDR3 reads CASSLSISRDRVAFF. The DNA for the CDR3 is TGTGCCAGCAGCTTGTCCATATCTCGGGACAGGGTGGCTTTCTTT.

The rearrangement links TRBV6-5 to TRBJ1-1; a weak D match, TRBD1 (5 bases). CDR3 length: 11 residues. Per germline, CDR1 MNHEY and CDR2 SVGAGI. V lost 7 bases to trimming and J lost 6 bases, with 9 bases between them. Written as DNA, the CDR3 is TGTGCCAGCAATGCGGGGGCTGAAGCTTTCTTT. This gives the protein CASNAGAEAFF.

The gene calls are TRBV29-1 and TRBJ2-1, with a tentative D call TRBD1 (5 bases). The germline V gene encodes CDR1 SQVTM and CDR2 ANQGSEA. CDR3 size: 16 residues. V was cut by 6 bases and J by 0 bases, with 18 bases left in between. The CDR3 DNA follows: TGCAGCGTCCAGGGCCACGGCGGAAGCTCCTACAATGAGCAGTTCTTC. This translates into CSVQGHGGSSYNEQFF.

V usage is TRBV19 and J usage is TRBJ1-2; 11 bases agree with TRBD1. The CDR3 spans 17 residues. Trimming cost V 4 bases and J 4 bases; bases outside gene matches: 11. CDR1 is LNHDA and CDR2 is SQIVND in the germline V gene (reference sequence). The CDR3 protein is CASSTRSDRGPGYGYTF. For the CDR3, the DNA is TGTGCCAGTAGTACGCGATCGGACAGGGGGCCGGGCTATGGCTACACCTTC.

The chain recombines TRBV5-1 with TRBJ1-1, with D possibly TRBD1 on 6 matching bases. Germline CDR1 SGHRS, CDR2 YFSETQ. Trimming removed 4 bases from V and 4 bases from J, with 17 bases in between. CDR3 size: 15 residues. CDR3 in amino acids: CASSLEQGGVTEAFF. CDR3 sequence (DNA): TGCGCCAGCAGCCTCGAACAGGGTGGGGTCACTGAAGCTTTCTTT.

The chain carries TRBV25-1 and TRBJ2-5, with TRBD1 matching over 8 bases. Germline values: CDR1 MGHDK, CDR2 SYGVNS. With 1 base clipped from V and 4 bases from J, the junction kept 8 bases outside the gene matches. The CDR3 length is 16 residues. The CDR3 sequence is CASSESPLDRGETQYF. The CDR3, as DNA: TGTGCCAGCAGTGAATCGCCTCTTGACAGGGGAGAGACCCAGTACTTC.